The 20 T cell receptor beta chains below come from one sample, sequenced in a study of blood T cell repertoires in COVID-19 (dated by TCRdb to about 2020). Library creation used the immunoSEQ multiplex PCR assay. Sourced from immuneACCESS, this table was stored by TCRdb with only in-frame sequences that have V and J called. A share of the clones is absent; for the studies checked, an unresolved V gene accounts for under half, and the remainder has no known explanation. For this sample there are 250,000 to 300,000 clones; approximately 89% appear just once. The top ten constitute 5.5% to 7% of the sample. Sequencing was performed on peripheral blood. Receptors originate from a woman in her thirties who had recovered from COVID-19.

This chain uses TRBV28 with TRBJ1-2; tentative D call: TRBD1 (5 bases). The V and J ends lost 2 bases and 0 bases respectively, with 10 bases between them. Germline CDR1 MDHEN, CDR2 SYDVKM. CDR3 size: 15 residues. The CDR3 reads CASSLQGPPNYGYTF. CDR3 DNA: TGTGCCAGCAGTTTACAGGGCCCTCCTAACTATGGCTACACCTTC.

This rearrangement joins TRBV27 to TRBJ2-3; 9 positions match TRBD2. J was trimmed by 4 bases and V by 7 bases; bases with no gene match: 9. CDR3 length: 15 amino acids. Germline V gives CDR1 MNHEY, CDR2 SMNVEV (reference sequence). CDR3 coding DNA: TGTGCCAGCAACCTTAGCGGGGGCAGAGCAGATACGCAGTATTTT. Its translation is CASNLSGGRADTQYF.

The CDR3: CASSQDLVGATDTQYF. DNA for the CDR3: TGTGCCAGCAGCCAAGATCTCGTAGGGGCCACAGATACGCAGTATTTT. The chain links TRBV3-1 (or the pseudogene TRBV3-2) to TRBJ2-3; a weak D match, TRBD1 (5 bases). Germline lookup yields CDR1 LGHDT and CDR2 YNNKEL (reference sequence). This CDR3 is 16 amino acids long. Trimming shortened V by 0 bases and J by 2 bases, and 12 bases separated the two germline ends.

The CDR3 spells CASSSRDRGSYNEQFF. The CDR3 DNA sequence: TGCGCCAGCAGCTCGAGGGACAGGGGTTCCTACAATGAGCAGTTCTTC. The genes are TRBV5-1 and TRBJ2-1; TRBD1 matches 10 bases. The germline gives CDR1 SGHRS, CDR2 YFSETQ. The CDR3 totals 16 residues. The ends lost 3 bases at V and 1 base at J; junction bases unmatched: 4.

The J gene is TRBJ2-7, the V gene TRBV7-6; D unresolved. The CDR3 length is 17 residues. V was trimmed by 5 bases and J by 2 bases, leaving 22 bases between them. Germline CDR1 SGHVS, CDR2 FNYEAQ. The CDR3 region is CASSPSVSPWAAYEQYF. CDR3 coding DNA: TGTGCCAGCAGCCCCTCGGTGAGTCCCTGGGCAGCCTACGAGCAGTACTTC.

V gene TRBV7-2 combines with J gene TRBJ1-5; D ambiguous. V was pared by 1 base and J by 8 bases, with 9 bases between. Germline V CDR1 and CDR2: SGHTA, FQGNSA. This CDR3 spans 13 amino acids. CDR3 loop: CASSLGAMEPQHF. CDR3 DNA: TGTGCCAGCAGCTTAGGGGCGATGGAGCCCCAGCATTTT.

This rearrangement joins TRBV30 to TRBJ1-2; maybe TRBD1 (6 bases). Germline V CDR1 and CDR2: GTSNPN, SVGIG (reference sequence). V was clipped by 3 bases and J by 4 bases, with 9 bases between them. The CDR3 is 12 amino acids. CDR3 loop: CAWRRGGYGYTF. The CDR3 nucleotides read TGTGCCTGGAGGAGGGGGGGCTATGGCTACACCTTC. The full variable domain, in which reference TRBV30 and TRBJ1-2 provide the parts outside the CDR3, is SQTIHQWPATLVQPVGSPLSLECTVEGTSNPNLYWYRQAAGRGLQLLFYSVGIGQISSEVPQNLSASRPQDRQFILSSKKLLLSDSGFYLCAWRRGGYGYTFGSGTRLTVV.

The rearrangement uses TRBV10-2 and TRBJ1-1; TRBD1 matches at 7 bases. The germline V gene encodes CDR1 WSHSY and CDR2 SAAADI. The length of the CDR3 is 13 residues. Trimming removed 4 bases from V and 5 bases from J; junction bases left unmatched: 4. The CDR3 coding sequence is TGCGCCAGCAGTGTAACAGGGGTAACTGAAGCTTTCTTT. Residues: CASSVTGVTEAFF.

The genes are TRBV4-2 and TRBJ1-1; D is perhaps TRBD1 (6 bases). Germline assignment: CDR1 LGHNA and CDR2 YNFKEQ. The CDR3 runs 16 residues. With 1 base removed from V and 1 base from J, the gap between germline ends came to 13 bases. The CDR3 spells CASSQAAGAGNTEAFF. The DNA for the CDR3 is TGTGCCAGCAGCCAAGCGGCAGGGGCTGGGAACACTGAAGCTTTCTTT.

Regarding this clone: Germline is not matched at one junction end, which may reflect a read error. The chain carries TRBV19 and TRBJ2-2, with 7 bases lining up with TRBD1. The CDR3 sequence is 16 residues long. Germline V gene lookup returns CDR1 LNHDA and CDR2 SQIVND (reference sequence). CDR3 nucleotides: TGTGCCAGTAGTATAGTAGGGGGCGCGAAGACCGGGGAGCTGTTTTTT. Protein product: CASSIVGGAKTGELFF.

The rearrangement uses TRBV11-2 and TRBJ1-1; D might be TRBD1 (6 bases). The CDR3 sequence is 14 residues long. Germline assignment: CDR1 SGHAT and CDR2 FQNNGV. V was pared by 6 bases and J by 5 bases, with 16 bases between. CDR3 sequence reads: CASSSYTGPTEAFF. The CDR3 coding sequence is TGTGCCAGCAGTTCCTACACAGGGCCAACTGAAGCTTTCTTT.

Concerning this clone itself: The sample holds other DNA sequences that translate to the same CDR3. The chain has TRBV28 and TRBJ1-5, with D perhaps TRBD1 (6 bases). The germline V gene has CDR1 MDHEN and CDR2 SYDVKM. With 2 bases removed from V and 6 bases from J, the gap between germline ends came to 11 bases. This CDR3 has 14 residues. The DNA for the CDR3 is TGTGCCAGCAGTTTACCGGACAGATTTCAGCCCCAGCATTTT. This encodes CASSLPDRFQPQHF.

In DNA, the CDR3 is TGCGCCAGCAGCCGGAACCTAGCGGGGCAAACCACAGATACGCAGTATTTT. Translation: CASSRNLAGQTTDTQYF. V and J are TRBV4-1 and TRBJ2-3; 9 nucleotides line up with TRBD2. This CDR3 is 17 amino acids long. J gave up 2 bases and V 4 bases, and 10 bases lay outside the gene matches. Germline V CDR1 and CDR2: MGHRA, YSYEKL.

This rearrangement joins TRBV5-1 to TRBJ1-5; D is ambiguous. The V end was cut by 4 bases, the J end by 2 bases, with 19 bases between. CDR3 length: 17 residues. CDR1 and CDR2 from the germline V gene are SGHRS and YFSETQ. The CDR3 spells CASSPLALGFGNQPQHF. DNA of the CDR3: TGCGCCAGCAGCCCCCTGGCTTTGGGCTTTGGCAATCAGCCCCAGCATTTT.

V gene TRBV30 combines with J gene TRBJ2-7; TRBD2 matches 10 bases. Germline CDR1 is GTSNPN and CDR2 is SVGIG (reference sequence). The CDR3 has 16 amino acids. V trimming: 3 bases; J trimming: 4 bases; junction bases outside the gene matches: 12. This CDR3 is CAWSLGTLAGVYEQYF. The CDR3 DNA reads TGTGCCTGGAGCCTAGGAACGCTAGCGGGGGTATACGAGCAGTACTTC. Using reference TRBV30 and TRBJ2-7 for the parts outside the CDR3, the full variable domain is SQTIHQWPATLVQPVGSPLSLECTVEGTSNPNLYWYRQAAGRGLQLLFYSVGIGQISSEVPQNLSASRPQDRQFILSSKKLLLSDSGFYLCAWSLGTLAGVYEQYFGPGTRLTVT.

The chain is built from TRBV6-4 and TRBJ2-1; TRBD2 might be the D (6 bases). Germline assignment: CDR1 MRHNA and CDR2 SNTAGT. The CDR3 extends over 14 amino acids. V gave up 5 bases and J gave up 2 bases, with 10 bases separating them. The CDR3 protein is CASSQEGAYNEQFF. The CDR3 nucleotides read TGTGCCAGCAGTCAGGAGGGTGCCTACAATGAGCAGTTCTTC.

The V and J genes are TRBV4-2 and TRBJ1-3; D gene unclear. CDR1 and CDR2 (germline): LGHNA, YNFKEQ. The CDR3 sequence is 15 residues long. The V gene lost 0 bases and the J gene lost 1 base, with 7 bases spanning the gap. Written as DNA, the CDR3 is TGTGCCAGCAGCCAAGATACGGGATCTGGAAACACCATATATTTT. Its protein is CASSQDTGSGNTIYF.

The genes are TRBV6-5 and TRBJ2-7; possible D gene TRBD1, 6 bases. The V end lost 5 bases, the J end lost 0 bases, and 8 bases lay between the germline ends. CDR1 and CDR2 (germline): MNHEY, SVGAGI. CDR3 length: 13 amino acids. CDR3: CASSPQGSYEQYF. The CDR3 DNA sequence: TGTGCCAGCAGTCCACAGGGCTCCTACGAGCAGTACTTC.

The chain recombines TRBV4-1 with TRBJ1-4; 7 bases are shared with TRBD1. The CDR3 totals 17 residues. The V gene end was trimmed by 0 bases and the J gene end by 12 bases; junction bases not matched to a gene: 16. Germline lookup yields CDR1 MGHRA and CDR2 YSYEKL. The CDR3 DNA is TGCGCCAGCAGCCAAGAACAGACAGGGCCCTTTCATGAGGAACTGTTTTTT. This sequence encodes CASSQEQTGPFHEELFF.

The rearrangement links TRBV2 to TRBJ2-1; possibly TRBD2 for D (6 bases). Per the germline V gene, CDR1 is SNHLY and CDR2 is FYNNEI. The CDR3 has 13 residues. Trimming shortened V by 11 bases and J by 5 bases, and 16 bases separated the two germline ends. CDR3 coding DNA: TGTGCCGGGCGGCGGGACTGGAACAATGAGCAGTTCTTC. It specifies CAGRRDWNNEQFF.